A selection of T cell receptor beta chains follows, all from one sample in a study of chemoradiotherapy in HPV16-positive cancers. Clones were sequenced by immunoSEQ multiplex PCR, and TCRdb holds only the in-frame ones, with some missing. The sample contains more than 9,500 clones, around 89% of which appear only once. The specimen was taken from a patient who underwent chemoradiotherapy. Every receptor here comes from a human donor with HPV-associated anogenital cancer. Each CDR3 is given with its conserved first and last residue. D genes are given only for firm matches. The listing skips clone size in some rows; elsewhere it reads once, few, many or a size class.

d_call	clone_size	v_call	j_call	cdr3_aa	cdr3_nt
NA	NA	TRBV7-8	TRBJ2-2	CASSPTRPPTGELFF	TGTGCCAGCAGCCCAACCCGCCCCCCGACCGGGGAGCTGTTTTTT
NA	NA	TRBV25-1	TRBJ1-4	CASRAQEMNEKLFF	TGTGCCAGCAGAGCACAGGAGATGAATGAAAAACTGTTTTTT
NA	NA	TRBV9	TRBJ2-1	CASSHDWNNEQFF	TGTGCCAGCAGCCATGACTGGAATAATGAGCAGTTCTTC
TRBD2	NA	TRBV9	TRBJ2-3	CASKTSESTDTQYF	TGTGCCAGCAAAACTAGCGAATCCACAGATACGCAGTATTTT
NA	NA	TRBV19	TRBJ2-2	CASSNAAQGTSPGELFF	TGTGCCAGTAGTAACGCTGCCCAGGGGACAAGTCCCGGGGAGCTGTTTTTT
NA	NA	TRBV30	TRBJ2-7	CAWIPSPDSSYEQYF	TGTGCCTGGATCCCTAGCCCCGATAGCTCCTACGAGCAGTACTTC
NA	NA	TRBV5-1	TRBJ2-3	CASSLESHSGRDTQYF	TGCGCCAGCAGCTTGGAGTCCCATTCCGGGAGAGATACGCAGTATTTT
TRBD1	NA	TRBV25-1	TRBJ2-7	CASSEKSGGFEQYF	TGTGCCAGCAGTGAGAAGTCAGGGGGTTTTGAGCAGTACTTC
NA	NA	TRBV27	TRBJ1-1	CASSLFGRTGTEAFF	TGTGCCAGCAGTTTATTCGGCAGGACGGGCACTGAAGCTTTCTTT
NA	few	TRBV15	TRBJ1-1	CATSRGRTSDTEAFF	TGTGCCACCAGCAGAGGCAGGACTTCGGACACTGAAGCTTTCTTT
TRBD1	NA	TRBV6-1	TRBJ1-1	CASSVDRANTEAFF	TGTGCCAGCAGTGTTGACAGGGCCAACACTGAAGCTTTCTTT
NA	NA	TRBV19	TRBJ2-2	CASSMGTENTGELFF	TGTGCCAGTAGTATGGGTACAGAGAACACCGGGGAGCTGTTTTTT
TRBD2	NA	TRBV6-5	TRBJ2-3	CASSYLGTSGLYF	TGTGCCAGCAGTTACTTGGGGACTAGCGGGTTGTATTTT
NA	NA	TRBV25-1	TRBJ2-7	CASSDTSMGSTYEQYF	TGTGCCAGCAGTGACACGAGCATGGGAAGTACCTACGAGCAGTACTTC